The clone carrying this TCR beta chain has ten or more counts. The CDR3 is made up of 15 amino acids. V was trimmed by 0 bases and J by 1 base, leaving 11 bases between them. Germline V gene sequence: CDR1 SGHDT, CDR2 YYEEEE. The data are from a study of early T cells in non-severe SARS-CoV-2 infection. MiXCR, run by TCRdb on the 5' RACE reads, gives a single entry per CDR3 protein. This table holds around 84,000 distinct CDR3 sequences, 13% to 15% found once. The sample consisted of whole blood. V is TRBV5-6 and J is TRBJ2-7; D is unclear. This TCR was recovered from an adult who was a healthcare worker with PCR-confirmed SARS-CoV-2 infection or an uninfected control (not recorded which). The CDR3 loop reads CASSLDYSESYEQYF. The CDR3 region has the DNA TGTGCCAGCAGCTTGGATTACAGCGAGTCCTACGAGCAGTACTTC. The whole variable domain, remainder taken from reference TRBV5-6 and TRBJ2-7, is DAGVTQSPTHLIKTRGQQVTLRCSPKSGHDTVSWYQQALGQGPQFIFQYYEEEERQRGNFPDRFSGHQFPNYSSELNVNALLLGDSALYLCASSLDYSESYEQYFGPGTRLTVT.